A selection of T cell receptor beta chains follows, all from one sample in a study of CD8+ T cells in alopecia areata. TCRdb's copy holds only in-frame clones and misses some; the assay was immunoSEQ multiplex PCR. Of some 120,000 clones listed, around 50% are singletons. Sequencing was done on a sample of NKG2D-low CD8+ T cells sorted from blood. The receptors were sampled from a human donor with alopecia areata. The CDR3 runs from the conserved cysteine through the conserved F or W. Each record gives: CDR3 protein, V gene, J gene.

cdr3_aa: CASSFLADTQYF; v_call: TRBV28; j_call: TRBJ2-3
cdr3_aa: CAWSVPTNGTDTQYF; v_call: TRBV30; j_call: TRBJ2-3
cdr3_aa: CSVEGGPGGETQYF; v_call: TRBV29-1; j_call: TRBJ2-5
cdr3_aa: CASSQSLGPYGYTF; v_call: TRBV14; j_call: TRBJ1-2
cdr3_aa: CASSLGTNTEAFF; v_call: TRBV27; j_call: TRBJ1-1
cdr3_aa: CASSPWGSNTEAFF; v_call: TRBV14; j_call: TRBJ1-1
cdr3_aa: CSVVTEYGYTF; v_call: TRBV29-1; j_call: TRBJ1-2
cdr3_aa: CASSLRGVYEQYF; v_call: TRBV5-4; j_call: TRBJ2-7
cdr3_aa: CAWGRDSTYEQYF; v_call: TRBV30; j_call: TRBJ2-7
cdr3_aa: CASSPAETQYF; v_call: TRBV28; j_call: TRBJ2-5
cdr3_aa: CSVEGGAGELFF; v_call: TRBV29-1; j_call: TRBJ2-2
cdr3_aa: CSAIGIPNETQYF; v_call: TRBV29-1; j_call: TRBJ2-5
cdr3_aa: CSVDLEVRDTEAFF; v_call: TRBV29-1; j_call: TRBJ1-1
cdr3_aa: CSSSGGQGYANTEAFF; v_call: TRBV29-1; j_call: TRBJ1-1
cdr3_aa: CSVETTLAGGEDTQYF; v_call: TRBV29-1; j_call: TRBJ2-3
cdr3_aa: CSVEAGGAYEQYF; v_call: TRBV29-1; j_call: TRBJ2-7
cdr3_aa: CAWAGANEQFF; v_call: TRBV30; j_call: TRBJ2-1
cdr3_aa: CASSQDVGYSYEQYF; v_call: TRBV4-3; j_call: TRBJ2-7
cdr3_aa: CASSGGGGNQPQHF; v_call: TRBV9; j_call: TRBJ1-5
cdr3_aa: CASSPMGTGGTGELFF; v_call: TRBV28; j_call: TRBJ2-2
cdr3_aa: CSVEDLHGRPEQYF; v_call: TRBV29-1; j_call: TRBJ2-7
cdr3_aa: CASSLGTPNVLTF; v_call: TRBV5-6; j_call: TRBJ2-6
cdr3_aa: CAWNANSQETQYF; v_call: TRBV30; j_call: TRBJ2-5
cdr3_aa: CSVETGTNTEAFF; v_call: TRBV29-1; j_call: TRBJ1-1
cdr3_aa: CASSQVIRGPYEQYF; v_call: TRBV4-1; j_call: TRBJ2-7
cdr3_aa: CSVGTGLSGNTIYF; v_call: TRBV29-1; j_call: TRBJ1-3
cdr3_aa: CAWSAQRREQFF; v_call: TRBV30; j_call: TRBJ2-1
cdr3_aa: CASSLSGELFF; v_call: TRBV11-2; j_call: TRBJ2-2
cdr3_aa: CASSLRTVTYEQYF; v_call: TRBV28; j_call: TRBJ2-7
cdr3_aa: CASSYDSLQPQHF; v_call: TRBV6-5; j_call: TRBJ1-5
cdr3_aa: CASRHRGVVEGYTF; v_call: TRBV19; j_call: TRBJ1-2
cdr3_aa: CASSTDRLGTQYF; v_call: TRBV7-9; j_call: TRBJ2-5
cdr3_aa: CASSEPGQAHEQYF; v_call: TRBV28; j_call: TRBJ2-7
cdr3_aa: CASSQSQVEQFF; v_call: TRBV14; j_call: TRBJ2-1
cdr3_aa: CASSQPPGYNEQFF; v_call: TRBV27; j_call: TRBJ2-1
cdr3_aa: CASSSTGVAGNTIYF; v_call: TRBV7-9; j_call: TRBJ1-3
cdr3_aa: CASSVDGDEQYF; v_call: TRBV9; j_call: TRBJ2-7
cdr3_aa: CASSLTASYEQYF; v_call: TRBV7-2; j_call: TRBJ2-7
cdr3_aa: CSARMGTQYF; v_call: TRBV20-1; j_call: TRBJ2-5
cdr3_aa: CSVLGGSGNTIYF; v_call: TRBV29-1; j_call: TRBJ1-3
cdr3_aa: CASSPSRDRGPTGELFF; v_call: TRBV7-9; j_call: TRBJ2-2
cdr3_aa: CASGLAGGTDTQYF; v_call: TRBV5-1; j_call: TRBJ2-3
cdr3_aa: CAWSTSDSYEQYF; v_call: TRBV30; j_call: TRBJ2-7
cdr3_aa: CAWSAGTGADEAFF; v_call: TRBV30; j_call: TRBJ1-1
cdr3_aa: CSGTSGNTGELFF; v_call: TRBV29-1; j_call: TRBJ2-2
cdr3_aa: CASSPGPGEETQYF; v_call: TRBV13; j_call: TRBJ2-5
cdr3_aa: CAISESGYEQYF; v_call: TRBV10-3; j_call: TRBJ2-7
cdr3_aa: CASAGTGRNEQFF; v_call: TRBV6-1; j_call: TRBJ2-1
cdr3_aa: CASTGQGGETQYF; v_call: TRBV2; j_call: TRBJ2-5
cdr3_aa: CSASQGPNYGYTF; v_call: TRBV29-1; j_call: TRBJ1-2
cdr3_aa: CSVLGQETYEQYF; v_call: TRBV29-1; j_call: TRBJ2-7
cdr3_aa: CSVEGLAGGPSYEQYF; v_call: TRBV29-1; j_call: TRBJ2-7
cdr3_aa: CSVLSGSSYNEQFF; v_call: TRBV29-1; j_call: TRBJ2-1
cdr3_aa: CSVDGLAGGSYNEQFF; v_call: TRBV29-1; j_call: TRBJ2-1